The 17 T cell receptor beta chains below were found in one sample sequenced in a study of spatial heterogeneity in lung cancer. Described time point: sample taken at primary tumor resection. TCRdb passed the 5' RACE reads through MiXCR, listing each CDR3 protein once. The sample holds around 8,100 distinct CDR3 sequences, about 12% seen once. Study-wide findings and caveats: The study found that expanded intratumoral alpha and beta TCR counts tracked tumor mutation counts.

These receptors are not linked to any known antigen. The specimen comprised lung tumor tissue, sampled at surgery. Receptor source: a male donor with early-stage non-small cell lung cancer.

This clonotype was observed at least ten times. Because this beta chain is a stray read in a library intended to capture alpha chains, its abundance should not be given much weight. The chain links TRBV4-1 to TRBJ1-1, with 10 bases aligning to TRBD1. This CDR3 has 15 amino acids. V was pared by 3 bases and J by 6 bases, with 7 bases of the junction left unmatched. The V gene's germline CDR1 is MGHRA and CDR2 YSYEKL. Written as DNA, the CDR3 is TGCGCCAGCAGCCAGGTTGGACAGGGGGGGGCTGAAGCTTTCTTT. It encodes CASSQVGQGGAEAFF.

In its sample, this clonotype ranks as medium-sized. This beta chain is off target for a library built for alpha chains, so its abundance means little. The rearrangement joins TRBV20-1 to TRBJ1-2; a weak D match, TRBD1 (5 bases). The CDR3 loop spans 15 amino acids. Germline V gene sequence: CDR1 DFQATT, CDR2 SNEGSKA (reference sequence). V was cut by 0 bases and J by 3 bases, with 14 bases left in between. CDR3 nucleotide sequence: TGCAGTGCTAGAGATCAAGTCAGGGCGGACTATGGCTACACCTTC. Amino acid sequence: CSARDQVRADYGYTF.

By share, this clonotype counts as medium-sized (0.01 to 0.1%). This beta chain slipped into a library made for alpha chains as a stray read, so its size is not meaningful. This chain uses TRBV29-1 with TRBJ2-2; D unclear. The CDR3 consists of 12 residues. V was clipped by 2 bases and J by 7 bases, with 8 bases between them. From germline, CDR1 is SQVTM and CDR2 ANQGSEA. The DNA of the CDR3 is TGCAGCGTTGAACCTGAAGGCGGGGAGCTGTTTTTT. Residues: CSVEPEGGELFF.

By sample share, this clonotype is medium-sized. A library made for alpha chains picked up this beta chain off target, so its size means little. This chain connects TRBV7-9 to TRBJ2-2; possibly TRBD1 or TRBD2 for D (5 bases each). Germline assignment: CDR1 SEHNR and CDR2 FQNEAQ (reference sequence). The CDR3 totals 17 residues. Trimming shortened V by 5 bases and J by 1 base, and 17 bases separated the two germline ends. CDR3 region: CASSPRSGAQNTGELFF. The CDR3 DNA follows: TGTGCCAGCAGCCCCCGGTCCGGGGCGCAGAACACCGGGGAGCTGTTTTTT.

Note on this clonotype: In a library made to pick up alpha chains, this beta chain is a stray read with a size that means little. V and J are TRBV20-1 and TRBJ2-5; tentatively, D is TRBD1 (5 bases). The V end was cut by 1 base, the J end by 5 bases, with 11 bases between. This CDR3 comprises 13 residues. Per germline, CDR1 DFQATT and CDR2 SNEGSKA (reference sequence). The CDR3 bases are TGCAGTGCTAGAGGGCCAGGGCAGGAGACCCAGTACTTC. Protein sequence: CSARGPGQETQYF.

This clonotype came up many times. Because the library targeted alpha chains, this beta chain is an off-target read whose size means little. This sequence joins TRBV5-1 and TRBJ1-5; no clear D. The V gene's germline CDR1 is SGHRS and CDR2 YFSETQ. The CDR3 loop spans 13 amino acids. V lost 7 bases, J lost 0 bases, and 8 bases lay in between. This chain's CDR3 is CASLLDSNQPQHF. The CDR3 nucleotides read TGCGCCAGCTTGCTGGATAGCAATCAGCCCCAGCATTTT. Complete variable domain (other parts from reference TRBV5-1 and TRBJ1-5): KAGVTQTPRYLIKTRGQQVTLSCSPISGHRSVSWYQQTPGQGLQFLFEYFSETQRNKGNFPGRFSGRQFSNSRSEMNVSTLELGDSALYLCASLLDSNQPQHFGDGTRLSIL.

This clonotype is classed as medium-sized (0.01 to 0.1%). This beta chain is an unintended read in a library built for alpha chains; its size means little. The V call is TRBV4-1, the J call TRBJ1-4; 7 bases align to TRBD1. Germline assignment: CDR1 MGHRA and CDR2 YSYEKL. V dropped 5 bases and J dropped 4; count of bases not matched to a gene: 13. CDR3 length: 17 amino acids. CDR3 DNA: TGCGCCAGCAGCTCCGGGGCAGGGGGATTACTTAATGAAAAACTGTTTTTT. Encoded protein: CASSSGAGGLLNEKLFF.

This clonotype is judged large (0.1 to 1%). This beta chain appears as a stray read in a library generated for alpha chains; its size is not informative. V is TRBV6-6 and J is TRBJ2-6; perhaps TRBD1 as D (6 bases). The CDR3 is 18 amino acids. Looked up from germline, CDR1 is MNHNY and CDR2 is SVGAGI (reference sequence). Deletions cut 2 bases from V and 0 bases from J, with 14 bases between. The CDR3 sequence is CASSYHRTAYSGANVLTF. CDR3 DNA: TGTGCCAGCAGTTACCATCGGACAGCCTACTCTGGGGCCAACGTCCTGACTTTC.

In its sample, this clonotype was seen many times. Little can be read into the size of this beta chain, an off-target read in a library designed for alpha chains. V and J are TRBV7-2 and TRBJ2-7; D gene unclear. CDR1 SGHTA and CDR2 FQGNSA come from the germline V gene. V lost 5 bases, J lost 3 bases, and 11 bases lay in between. The CDR3 totals 13 residues. CDR3: CASSPDGFYEQYF. The DNA of the CDR3 is TGTGCCAGCAGCCCTGACGGATTCTACGAGCAGTACTTC.

Relative to its sample, this clonotype is medium-sized (0.01 to 0.1%). Found in a library prepared for alpha chains, this beta chain is an off-target read, and its abundance has little meaning. This chain's CDR3 is CSADAGTQKGNTIYF. DNA for the CDR3: TGCAGTGCCGACGCCGGGACACAAAAAGGAAACACCATATATTTT. V usage is TRBV20-1 and J usage is TRBJ1-3; tentative D call: TRBD1 (6 bases). The germline V and J ends were trimmed by 6 bases and 4 bases, with 19 bases remaining between them. CDR1 and CDR2 from the germline V gene are DFQATT and SNEGSKA (reference sequence). The CDR3 spans 15 residues.

By sample fraction, this clonotype is medium-sized (0.01 to 0.1%). Within a library made for alpha chains, this beta chain is off target, and its count is uninformative. V gene TRBV12-3 or TRBV12-4 combines with J gene TRBJ1-5; D is unclear. The CDR3 sequence is 13 residues long. V gave up 1 base and J gave up 15 bases, with 16 bases separating them. In DNA form, the CDR3 reads TGTGCCAGCAGTTTAGGGACGCAAAAATCAGGGCATTTT. It yields the protein CASSLGTQKSGHF.

This clonotype was seen repeatedly, ten times or more. This beta chain is an off-target read within a library intended for alpha chains, so its frequency means little. The gene calls are TRBV27 and TRBJ2-7, with a possible D match to TRBD2 (5 bases). Germline CDR1 is MNHEY and CDR2 is SMNVEV (reference sequence). The CDR3 extends over 14 amino acids. Trimming took off 8 bases at V and 9 bases at J, with 23 bases between the two ends. The CDR3 coding sequence is TGTGCCAGCTCGGAGTTGTTAGGTTTCGGGGTGCAGTACTTC. It is translated as CASSELLGFGVQYF.

This clonotype is judged medium-sized. This beta chain is an unintended read in a library built for alpha chains; its size means little. DNA for the CDR3: TGTGCCTGGAGTGTATCTCGCAGCAGCAATGAGCAGTTCTTC. Its protein is CAWSVSRSSNEQFF. V is TRBV30 and J is TRBJ2-1; the D is unclear. Germline lookup yields CDR1 GTSNPN and CDR2 SVGIG (reference sequence). V dropped 0 bases and J dropped 6 bases, with 12 bases sitting between them. This CDR3 is 14 amino acids long.

In its sample, this clonotype ranks as medium-sized. This beta chain was picked up by a library intended for alpha chains and is off target, so its count carries little meaning. The chain links TRBV30 to TRBJ1-2, with 7 bases fitting TRBD1. The CDR3 length is 13 residues. Germline V lookup: CDR1 GTSNPN, CDR2 SVGIG (reference sequence). V gave up 2 bases and J gave up 4 bases; unmatched junction bases: 4. CDR3 loop: CAWSPGQAYGYTF. DNA for the CDR3: TGTGCCTGGAGTCCCGGACAGGCCTATGGCTACACCTTC.

This clonotype is medium-sized within its sample. The library was designed around alpha chains, so this beta chain is a stray read whose abundance carries little weight. The chain combines TRBV3-1 with TRBJ2-1; 9 positions match TRBD2. Germline loops: CDR1 LGHDT, CDR2 YNNKEL (reference sequence). Germline trimming cut 3 bases from V and 8 bases from J; bases unmatched to any gene: 2. The CDR3 has 13 residues. In nucleotides, the CDR3 is TGTGCCAGCAGCCAGGGACTAGCATATGAGCAGTTCTTC. This sequence encodes CASSQGLAYEQFF.

This clonotype was observed many times. For a library built for alpha chains, this beta chain is a stray read; little rests on its size. This chain links TRBV20-1 with TRBJ2-7; 10 nucleotides align to TRBD2. This CDR3 region has 14 residues. CDR1 is DFQATT, CDR2 SNEGSKA, per germline (reference sequence). Germline trimming cut 3 bases from V and 3 bases from J; bases unmatched to any gene: 5. CDR3 bases: TGCAGTGCTAGTTTGCTAGCGGGAGACTACGAGCAGTACTTC. The encoded protein is CSASLLAGDYEQYF.

By sample fraction, this clonotype is medium-sized. The size of this beta chain means little, since it is a stray read in a library made for alpha chains. The chain carries TRBV12-3 or TRBV12-4 and TRBJ2-7, with a weak D call TRBD1 (5 bases). V was clipped by 6 bases and J by 3 bases, with 15 bases between them. The length of the CDR3 is 14 residues. The CDR3 DNA sequence: TGTGCCAGCAGACCCGTGACAGCCCTCTACGAGCAGTACTTC. This translates into CASRPVTALYEQYF.